This TCR beta chain was retrieved from a study of cytomegalovirus exposure and HLA in healthy donors. The PCR ran on 60 Vbeta and 13 Jbeta primers. Generated by immunoSEQ multiplex PCR, the TCRdb table keeps only in-frame clones and is missing some. This sample yields about 170,000 clones, of which approximately 79% are seen a single time; about 2.5% belongs to the top ten. As regards this clone: Its target is not known.

Study results and limitations: In vitro assays verified that a few CMV-associated chains recognized CMV antigens specifically. It was reported that TCR beta sequences correctly inferred the HLA-A and HLA-B alleles for most subjects.

Trimming shortened V by 8 bases and J by 0 bases, and 11 bases separated the two germline ends. This CDR3 is 14 amino acids long. Germline values: CDR1 MNHEY, CDR2 SMNVEV (reference sequence). The sample was PBMCs. The sequence was collected from a male donor in good health and CMV-seronegative. The gene calls are TRBV27 and TRBJ2-1; possibly TRBD1 for D (7 bases). The CDR3 spells CASGQGGSYNEQFF. Written as DNA, the CDR3 is TGTGCCAGCGGGCAGGGGGGCTCCTACAATGAGCAGTTCTTC.